A single sample is the source of the 5 T cell receptor beta chains below, sequenced in a study of blood T cell repertoires in COVID-19. TCRdb keeps only in-frame clones here, not all; method: immunoSEQ multiplex PCR. Of under 300,000 clones detected, approximately 89% appear once; the ten largest clones hold around 4.6%. Material for sequencing was peripheral blood. Receptor source: a woman in her forties who had recovered from COVID-19.

This chain joins TRBV3-1 (or the pseudogene TRBV3-2) and TRBJ2-5; 8 bases fit TRBD2. Germline loops: CDR1 LGHDT, CDR2 YNNKEL (reference sequence). With V trimmed by 4 bases and J by 5 bases, 12 bases remained unmatched. The CDR3 runs to 16 residues. CDR3 region: CASSPTPAGAGETQYF. The CDR3 DNA reads TGTGCCAGCAGCCCCACCCCAGCGGGAGCGGGGGAGACCCAGTACTTC.

The chain joins TRBV6-6 to TRBJ1-5; 8 nucleotides agree with TRBD1. The CDR3 sequence is 14 residues long. Trimming at V came to 6 bases and at J to 4 bases, leaving 5 bases not matched to a gene. Looked up from germline, CDR1 is MNHNY and CDR2 is SVGAGI (reference sequence). CDR3 region: CASSGQGRNQPQHF. CDR3 DNA: TGTGCCAGCAGCGGACAGGGACGTAATCAGCCCCAGCATTTT.

The gene calls are TRBV20-1 and TRBJ1-2, with a possible D match to TRBD1 (6 bases). The V gene lost 5 bases and the J gene lost 5 bases, with 9 bases spanning the gap. Germline CDR1 DFQATT, CDR2 SNEGSKA (reference sequence). The CDR3 totals 11 residues. The CDR3 DNA reads TGCAGTGCTTCAACAGGGTATGGCTACACCTTC. Its protein product is CSASTGYGYTF.

The table lists this clone with a few counts. This chain joins TRBV5-4 and TRBJ1-3; D gene uncertain. Trimming pared 4 bases from V and 2 bases from J, leaving 7 bases between. CDR1 and CDR2 (germline): SGHNT, YYREEE (reference sequence). The CDR3 is 13 residues long. This CDR3 reads CASSTETGNTIYF. The CDR3 DNA is TGTGCCAGCAGCACCGAGACTGGAAACACCATATATTTT.

The chain recombines TRBV18 with TRBJ1-6; no reliable D call. The germline CDR1 and CDR2 sequences are KGHSH and LQKENI. Deletions cut 3 bases from V and 7 bases from J, with 13 bases between. The CDR3 extends over 15 amino acids. The CDR3 here is CASSPTGAGNSPLHF. The CDR3 nucleotides read TGTGCCAGCTCACCGACGGGAGCAGGAAATTCACCCCTCCACTTT.